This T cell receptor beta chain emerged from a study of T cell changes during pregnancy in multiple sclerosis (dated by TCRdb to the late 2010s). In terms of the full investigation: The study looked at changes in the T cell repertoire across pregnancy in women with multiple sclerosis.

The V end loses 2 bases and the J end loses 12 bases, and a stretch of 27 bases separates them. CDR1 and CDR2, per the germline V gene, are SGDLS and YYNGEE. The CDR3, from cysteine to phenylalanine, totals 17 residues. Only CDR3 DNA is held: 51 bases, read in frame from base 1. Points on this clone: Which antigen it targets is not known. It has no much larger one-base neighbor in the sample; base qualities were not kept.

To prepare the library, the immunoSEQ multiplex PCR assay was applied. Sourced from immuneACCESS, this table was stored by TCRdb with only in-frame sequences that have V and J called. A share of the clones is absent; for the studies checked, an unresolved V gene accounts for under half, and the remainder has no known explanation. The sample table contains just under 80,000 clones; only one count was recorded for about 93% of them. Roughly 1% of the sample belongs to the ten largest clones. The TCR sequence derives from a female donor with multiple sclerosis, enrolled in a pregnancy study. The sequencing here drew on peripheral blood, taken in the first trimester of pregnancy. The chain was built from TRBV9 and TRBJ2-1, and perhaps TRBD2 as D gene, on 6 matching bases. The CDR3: CASSVGTSRASTEWQFF. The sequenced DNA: TGTGCCAGCAGCGTCGGGACTTCTCGGGCTAGTACGGAGTGGCAGTTCTTC.